A few counts support the clone carrying this T cell receptor beta chain. Its antigen is not known. The entry originates in a study of response to subunit inactivated influenza vaccine. TCRdb independently ran MiXCR on the RT-PCR reads; one entry per CDR3 protein. The table includes around 320,000 distinct CDR3 sequences, approximately 20% detected once. Findings and limits, study-wide: After each seasonal influenza vaccination, few new T cells are recruited, the authors suggested.

The trim removed 4 bases at V and 6 bases at J, leaving 6 bases unmatched. The V gene's germline CDR1 is MNHEY and CDR2 SVGAGI. This CDR3 is built from 15 residues. The material sequenced was PBMCs from blood, taken about 20 months after vaccination. V usage is TRBV6-5 and J usage is TRBJ1-5; 10 bases agree with TRBD1. This receptor was obtained from a man between 50 and 69 years old who received an inactivated influenza vaccine. The DNA for the CDR3 is TGTGCCAGCAGTTTGGGACAGGGGAATAGTCAGCCCCAGCATTTT. Protein: CASSLGQGNSQPQHF.